These T cell receptor beta chains were read from a single sample in a study of CD8+CD57+ T cells in acquired aplastic anemia. MiXCR was run by TCRdb on the reads, yielding one entry per CDR3 protein. The table lists approximately 170,000 distinct CDR3 sequences, about half of them singletons. Source material: sorted CD4+, CD8+, or CD8+CD57+ T cells (not recorded which) from PBMCs. The origin of the receptors is a human donor in good health, serving as a control. The CDR3 runs from the conserved cysteine through the conserved F or W. The D gene is left open where the match is weak. A clone size is listed for some rows: how often the clone was seen (once, few, many), or a class if it is expanded.

clone_size d_call j_call v_call cdr3_nt cdr3_aa
many - TRBJ2-7 TRBV19 TGTGCCAGTAGTATGTGGGACACCTCCTACGAGCAGTACTTC CASSMWDTSYEQYF
- TRBD1 TRBJ1-3 TRBV7-2 TGTGCCAGCAGCTTAGCGCGGGACAGCCGAAGAAACACCATATATTTT CASSLARDSRRNTIYF
many TRBD1 TRBJ2-7 TRBV6-2/TRBV6-3 TGTGCCAGCAGTTACCCGGACAGGGTCTCCTACGAGCAGTACTTC CASSYPDRVSYEQYF
- TRBD1 TRBJ1-1 TRBV7-6 TGTGCCAGCAGCCCCCTGACAGGGGTGGGCACTGAAGCTTTCTTT CASSPLTGVGTEAFF
few - TRBJ2-7 TRBV2 TGTGCCAGCAGTGGCTCCGGGACTCGCTCCTACGAGCAGTACTTC CASSGSGTRSYEQYF
few - TRBJ1-3 TRBV3-1 TGTGCCAGCAGCCAACAGGGATCTGGAAACACCATATATTTT CASSQQGSGNTIYF
once - TRBJ1-4 TRBV7-9 TGTGCCAGCAGCTCGGTGGGGGGGGCCCACAATGAAAAACTGTTTTTT CASSSVGGAHNEKLFF
- - TRBJ2-7 TRBV10-1 TGCGCCAGCAGTGCTTTCGAGAACGAGCAGTACTTC CASSAFENEQYF
- - TRBJ2-7 TRBV10-2 TGCGCCAGCGGTTCCGGGGTAGAGCAGTACTTC CASGSGVEQYF
once - TRBJ2-6 TRBV25-1 TGTGCCAGCACATCTGGGGCCAACGTCCTGACTTTC CASTSGANVLTF
- TRBD1 TRBJ1-6 TRBV2 TGTGCCAGCAGCGGGGACAGGGTACCCCTCCACTTT CASSGDRVPLHF
- TRBD2 TRBJ2-1 TRBV5-1 TGTGCCAGCAGCTTAGTAGGGAGGGGAGACTACAATGAGCAGTTCTTC CASSLVGRGDYNEQFF
many - TRBJ1-4 TRBV7-2 TGTGCCAGCAGCTTAGTGGTAACTAATGAAAAACTGTTTTTT CASSLVVTNEKLFF
- TRBD1 TRBJ2-7 TRBV5-4 TGTGCCAGCAGCAGATCCGGGACAGGGGCCGTCGAGCAGTACTTC CASSRSGTGAVEQYF
once TRBD1 TRBJ1-2 TRBV7-2 TGTGCCAGCAGCCGAGGACAGGAGGCTAACTATGGCTACACCTTC CASSRGQEANYGYTF
many - TRBJ2-3 TRBV5-8 TGTGCCAGCAGCTTGGATGGTGGAGATACGCAGTATTTT CASSLDGGDTQYF
few - TRBJ2-5 TRBV7-9 TGTGCCGGAGCCCGGGACTCTCAGGGGACCCAGTACTTC CAGARDSQGTQYF
- - TRBJ1-4 TRBV5-1 TGCGCCAGCAGCTTGGGTCTGGGTACAGCTAATGAAAAACTGTTTTTT CASSLGLGTANEKLFF
- TRBD1 TRBJ2-5 TRBV20-1 TGCAGTGCAGGACAGGGTCAGGGGGAGACCCAGTACTTC CSAGQGQGETQYF
many - TRBJ1-1 TRBV24-1 TGTGCCACCAGGAAGGGGACTGAAGCTTTCTTT CATRKGTEAFF
- - TRBJ1-1 TRBV10-1 TGCGCCAGCAGTGAGTCCAGATACACTGAAGCTTTCTTT CASSESRYTEAFF
- TRBD2 TRBJ2-5 TRBV7-2 TGTGCCAGCAGCGCACCAGGGGGACTAGCGGTGTTCGAGGCCCAGCACTTC CASSAPGGLAVFEAQHF
- - TRBJ2-5 TRBV7-3 TGTGCCAGCAGACAAGGACGGCAAGAGATCCAGTACTTC CASRQGRQEIQYF
- TRBD1 TRBJ2-1 TRBV9 TGTGCCAGCAGCGTAGGAGGACAGGGGGCAGTTGAGCAGTTCTTC CASSVGGQGAVEQFF
- - TRBJ2-2 TRBV11-2 TGTGCCAGCACCCTCCGTACCACCGGGGAGCTGTTTTTT CASTLRTTGELFF
- - TRBJ1-1 TRBV7-9 TGTGCTGGCAGCCGGGACGGGGACACTGAAGCTTTCTTT CAGSRDGDTEAFF
many - TRBJ2-7 TRBV7-9 TGTGCCAGCAGCTTAGCGGCTAGCGCAGGCTATACCTACGAGCAGTACTTC CASSLAASAGYTYEQYF
many TRBD1 TRBJ2-2 TRBV7-9 TGTGCCAGCAGCTCAGGGGGCACCGGGGAGCTGTTTTTT CASSSGGTGELFF
few TRBD1 TRBJ2-7 TRBV18 TGTGCCAGCTCACCACCCAGACAGGGAAACTACGAGCAGTACTTC CASSPPRQGNYEQYF
many - TRBJ2-1 TRBV24-1 TGTGCCACCAGTGATCCTGACTCGACCAATGAGCAGTTCTTC CATSDPDSTNEQFF
- TRBD2 TRBJ2-7 TRBV19 TGTGCCACCCAAACGACTAGCGGGAGCTCCTACGAGCAGTACTTC CATQTTSGSSYEQYF
- - TRBJ1-1 TRBV5-1 TGCGCCAGCCAAACCTACGGGGAGGGGACTGAAGCTTTCTTT CASQTYGEGTEAFF
many - TRBJ1-4 TRBV5-6 TGTGCCAGCACAGACAGCGACCTAAATGAAAAACTGTTTTTT CASTDSDLNEKLFF
- TRBD1 TRBJ1-2 TRBV9 TGTGCCAGCACCGGGACAGGGGGCTATGGCTACACCTTC CASTGTGGYGYTF
- - TRBJ1-4 TRBV10-3 TGTGCCATCAGTGAGGGACGGGAGGGAGAAAAACTGTTTTTT CAISEGREGEKLFF
many - TRBJ2-2 TRBV3-1 TGTGCCACCGACCGGGCCGGGGAGCTGTTTTTT CATDRAGELFF
- - TRBJ1-5 TRBV10-3 TGTGCCATCAGTGAGTCTTACGAGCAGCCCCAGCATTTT CAISESYEQPQHF
once TRBD1 TRBJ2-7 TRBV10-3 TGTGCCACCGAAAGGGACAGGGACTACGAGCAGTACTTC CATERDRDYEQYF
- TRBD1 TRBJ2-7 TRBV29-1 TGCAGCAGCAGGGACAGGGTCTACGAGCAGTACTTC CSSRDRVYEQYF
- TRBD1 TRBJ2-1 TRBV6-1 TGTGCCAGCAGTGAAGAGGGGGGACAGGGGGCGGTTGAGCAGTTCTTC CASSEEGGQGAVEQFF
- - TRBJ1-5 TRBV19 TGTGCCAGTAGTATATCCCCAGATCAGCCCCAGCATTTT CASSISPDQPQHF
- - TRBJ2-5 TRBV28 TGTGCCAGCAGTTTAGTGGCTGTCTCACAAGAGACCCAGTACTTC CASSLVAVSQETQYF
- TRBD1 TRBJ1-2 TRBV20-1 TGCAGTGCTAAGTGGGGACAGGGAAGTGGCTACACCTTC CSAKWGQGSGYTF
many - TRBJ2-6 TRBV5-1 TGCGCCAGCAGCTTGGGAGGTCCTGGGGCCAACGTCCTGACTTTC CASSLGGPGANVLTF
- - TRBJ1-2 TRBV15 TGTGCCACCAGCAGAGTTCGGGCTAACTATGGCTACACCTTC CATSRVRANYGYTF
- TRBD2 TRBJ2-1 TRBV10-3 TGTGCCATTGGGACTAGCGGGGGGGGGTACAATGAGCAGTTCTTC CAIGTSGGGYNEQFF
- - TRBJ2-5 TRBV7-3 TGTGCCAGCAGCAAAGACGGGGAGACCCAGTACTTC CASSKDGETQYF
many TRBD1 TRBJ1-2 TRBV28 TGTGCCAGCAGTGTGACAGGGGTCTATGGCTACACCTTC CASSVTGVYGYTF
- - TRBJ1-2 TRBV7-9 TGTGCCAGCAGCTTAGAGACCGGAACTGGAGGCTACACCTTC CASSLETGTGGYTF
- TRBD2 TRBJ2-1 TRBV15 TGTGCCACCAGCGACGGGGGGGGCTACAATGAGCAGTTCTTC CATSDGGGYNEQFF
- TRBD1 TRBJ1-2 TRBV3-1 TGTGCCAGCAGCCAAAAATCGATACAGGGGGGCTATGGCTACACCTTC CASSQKSIQGGYGYTF
many - TRBJ1-2 TRBV28 TGTGCCAGCAAACGGACCGGATATGGCTACACCTTC CASKRTGYGYTF
many - TRBJ1-1 TRBV5-1 TGCGCCAGCAGCTCTACAGGGAACACTGAAGCTTTCTTT CASSSTGNTEAFF
- - TRBJ2-5 TRBV7-8 TGTGCCAGCAGCTTAGCGGTGGGGGCAGAGACCCAGTACTTC CASSLAVGAETQYF
- - TRBJ1-2 TRBV24-1 TGTGCCACCAGTCAGGGGCCAGGCTATGGCTACACCTTC CATSQGPGYGYTF
few - TRBJ1-2 TRBV24-1 TGTGCCACCAGTGATTGGGGGTCGGGCTACACCTTC CATSDWGSGYTF
- TRBD1 TRBJ2-2 TRBV11-3 TGTGCCAGCAGCAAAGAGGGGGACAGAGGCACCGGGGAGCTGTTTTTT CASSKEGDRGTGELFF
many TRBD1 TRBJ1-6 TRBV20-1 TGCAGTGCTAACCGGGACAGGGGAGGATCACCCCTCCACTTT CSANRDRGGSPLHF
- TRBD1 TRBJ1-2 TRBV20-1 TGCAGTGCACGAAGCATCGGGACAGGGGCATATGGCTACACCTTC CSARSIGTGAYGYTF